These T cell receptor beta chains were read from a single sample in a study of shared clonotypes between healthy human individuals. Clones were sequenced by immunoSEQ multiplex PCR, and TCRdb holds only the in-frame ones, with some missing. The sample lists a few hundred thousand clones; around nine tenths were seen once. The sequencing sample was made of memory CD8+ T cells sorted from blood. These receptors were obtained from a man aged 18 to 30 in good health. The CDR3 runs from the conserved cysteine through the conserved F or W. The D gene is left open where the match is weak. Expanded clones are given a class, and other clones once, few, many or no size at all.

>.|TRBJ1-1|.|TRBV27
CASSPSQGTTAAFF
TGTGCCAGCAGTCCCTCACAAGGGACAACAGCTGCTTTCTTT
>.|TRBJ1-5|TRBD1|TRBV30
CAWSGTGGYQPQHF
TGTGCCTGGAGTGGGACAGGGGGATATCAGCCCCAGCATTTT
>.|TRBJ2-7|.|TRBV28
CASSFTAYEQYF
TGTGCCAGCAGTTTTACAGCGTACGAGCAGTACTTC
>once|TRBJ2-7|.|TRBV7-8
CASSTSSGYEQYF
TGTGCCAGCAGCACTAGTTCCGGCTACGAGCAGTACTTC
>.|TRBJ1-2|.|TRBV27
CASSPDRRNGYTF
TGTGCCAGCAGTCCAGACAGGCGTAATGGCTACACCTTC
>few|TRBJ2-5|TRBD1|TRBV5-8
CASSGTEETQYF
TGTGCCAGCAGCGGGACAGAAGAGACCCAGTACTTC
>.|TRBJ2-2|.|TRBV6-1
CASSNGGTFGELFF
TGTGCCAGCAGTAATGGGGGGACTTTCGGGGAGCTGTTTTTT
>.|TRBJ2-2|.|TRBV19
CASTTPGELFF
TGTGCCAGTACCACCCCGGGGGAGCTGTTTTTT
>.|TRBJ2-3|TRBD1|TRBV11-2
CASSLGTGGPTDTQYF
TGTGCCAGCAGCCTCGGGACAGGGGGACCCACAGATACGCAGTATTTT
>.|TRBJ1-5|.|TRBV19
CASSGIYSNQPQHF
TGTGCCAGTAGCGGGATTTATAGCAATCAGCCCCAGCATTTT
>.|TRBJ1-1|.|TRBV18
CASSPTRGLGATEAFF
TGTGCCAGCTCGCCAACTCGCGGGTTGGGAGCCACTGAAGCTTTCTTT